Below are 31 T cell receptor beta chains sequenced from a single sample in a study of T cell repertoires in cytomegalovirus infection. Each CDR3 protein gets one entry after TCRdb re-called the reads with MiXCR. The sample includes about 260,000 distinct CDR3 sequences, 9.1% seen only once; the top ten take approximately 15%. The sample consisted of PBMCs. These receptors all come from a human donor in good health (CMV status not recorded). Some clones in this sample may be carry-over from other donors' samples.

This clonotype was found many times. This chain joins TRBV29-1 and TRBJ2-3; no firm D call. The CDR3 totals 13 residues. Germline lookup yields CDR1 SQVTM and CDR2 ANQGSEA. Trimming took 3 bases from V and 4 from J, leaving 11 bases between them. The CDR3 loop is CSVDDTQPDTQYF. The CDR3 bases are TGCAGCGTTGACGACACTCAACCAGATACGCAGTATTTT.

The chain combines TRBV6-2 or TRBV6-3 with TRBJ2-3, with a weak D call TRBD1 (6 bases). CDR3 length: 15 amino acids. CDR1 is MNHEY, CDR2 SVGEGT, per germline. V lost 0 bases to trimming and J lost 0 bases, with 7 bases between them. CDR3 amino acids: CASSYSGGSTDTQYF. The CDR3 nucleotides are TGTGCCAGCAGTTACTCAGGGGGAAGCACAGATACGCAGTATTTT.

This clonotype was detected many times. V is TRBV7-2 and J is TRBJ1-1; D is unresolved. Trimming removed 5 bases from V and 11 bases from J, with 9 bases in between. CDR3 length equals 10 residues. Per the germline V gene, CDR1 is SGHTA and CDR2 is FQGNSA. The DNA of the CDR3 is TGTGCCAGCAGCCTAGGCAAGGCTTTCTTT. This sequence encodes CASSLGKAFF.

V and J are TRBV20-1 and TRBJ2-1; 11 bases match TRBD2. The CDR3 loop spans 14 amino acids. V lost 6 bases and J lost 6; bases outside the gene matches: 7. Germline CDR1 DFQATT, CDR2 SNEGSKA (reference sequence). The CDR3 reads CSAALAGGINEQFF. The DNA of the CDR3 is TGCAGTGCGGCTCTAGCGGGAGGAATCAATGAGCAGTTCTTC.

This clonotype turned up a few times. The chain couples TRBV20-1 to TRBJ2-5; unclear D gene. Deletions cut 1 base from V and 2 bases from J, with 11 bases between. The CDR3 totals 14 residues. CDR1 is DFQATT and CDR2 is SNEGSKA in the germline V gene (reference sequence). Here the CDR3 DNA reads TGCAGTGCTAGAGGGCGACGCCAGCAAGAGACCCAGTACTTC. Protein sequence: CSARGRRQQETQYF.

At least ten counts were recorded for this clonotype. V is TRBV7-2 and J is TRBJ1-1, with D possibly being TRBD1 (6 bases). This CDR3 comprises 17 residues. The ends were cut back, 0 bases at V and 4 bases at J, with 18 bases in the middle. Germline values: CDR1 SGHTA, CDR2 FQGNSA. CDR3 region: CASSLASQGTTGTEAFF. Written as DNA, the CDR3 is TGTGCCAGCAGCTTAGCGTCCCAGGGGACAACGGGCACTGAAGCTTTCTTT. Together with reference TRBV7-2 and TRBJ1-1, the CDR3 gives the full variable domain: GAGVSQSPSNKVTEKGKDVELRCDPISGHTALYWYRQSLGQGLEFLIYFQGNSAPDKSGLPSDRFSAERTGGSVSTLTIQRTQQEDSAVYLCASSLASQGTTGTEAFFGQGTRLTVV.

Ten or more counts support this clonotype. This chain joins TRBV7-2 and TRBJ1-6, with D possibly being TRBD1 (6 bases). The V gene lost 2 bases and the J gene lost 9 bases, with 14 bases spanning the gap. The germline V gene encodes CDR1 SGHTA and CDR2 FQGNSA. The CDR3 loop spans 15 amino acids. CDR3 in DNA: TGTGCCAGCAGCTTAAGGGGGGGGGGCGGTTCACCCCTCCACTTT. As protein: CASSLRGGGGSPLHF.

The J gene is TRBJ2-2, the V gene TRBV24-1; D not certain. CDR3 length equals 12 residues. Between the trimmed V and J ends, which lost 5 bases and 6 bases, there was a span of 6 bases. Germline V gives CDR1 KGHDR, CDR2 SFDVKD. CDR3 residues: CATSVRAGELFF. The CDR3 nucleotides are TGTGCCACCAGTGTTAGGGCCGGGGAGCTGTTTTTT.

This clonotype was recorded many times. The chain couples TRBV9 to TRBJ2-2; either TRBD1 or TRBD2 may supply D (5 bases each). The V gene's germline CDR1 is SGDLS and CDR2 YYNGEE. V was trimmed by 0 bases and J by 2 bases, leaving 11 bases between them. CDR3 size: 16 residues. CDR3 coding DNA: TGTGCCAGCAGCGTAGCGGGAAGGGGTAACACCGGGGAGCTGTTTTTT. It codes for CASSVAGRGNTGELFF. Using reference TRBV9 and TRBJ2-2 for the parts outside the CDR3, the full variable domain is DSGVTQTPKHLITATGQRVTLRCSPRSGDLSVYWYQQSLDQGLQFLIQYYNGEERAKGNILERFSAQQFPDLHSELNLSSLELGDSALYFCASSVAGRGNTGELFFGEGSRLTVL.

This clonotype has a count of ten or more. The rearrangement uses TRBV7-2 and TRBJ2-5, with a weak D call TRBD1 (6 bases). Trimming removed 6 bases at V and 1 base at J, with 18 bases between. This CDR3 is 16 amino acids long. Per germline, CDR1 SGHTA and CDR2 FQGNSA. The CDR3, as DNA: TGTGCCAGCAGGACAACGGGACACACAGCCCAAGAGACCCAGTACTTC. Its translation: CASRTTGHTAQETQYF.

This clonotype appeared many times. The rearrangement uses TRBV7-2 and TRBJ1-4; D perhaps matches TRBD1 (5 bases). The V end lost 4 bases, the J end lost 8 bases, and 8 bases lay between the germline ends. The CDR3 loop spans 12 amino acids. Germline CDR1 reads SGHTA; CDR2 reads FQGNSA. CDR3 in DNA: TGTGCCAGCAGCTCGGGGGACGAAAAACTGTTTTTT. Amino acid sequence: CASSSGDEKLFF.

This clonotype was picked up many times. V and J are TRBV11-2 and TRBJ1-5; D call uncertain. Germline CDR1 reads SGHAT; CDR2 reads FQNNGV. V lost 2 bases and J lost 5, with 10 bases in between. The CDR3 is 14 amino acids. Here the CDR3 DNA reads TGTGCCAGCAGCTTAAGTGATGGATATCAGCCCCAGCATTTT. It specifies CASSLSDGYQPQHF.

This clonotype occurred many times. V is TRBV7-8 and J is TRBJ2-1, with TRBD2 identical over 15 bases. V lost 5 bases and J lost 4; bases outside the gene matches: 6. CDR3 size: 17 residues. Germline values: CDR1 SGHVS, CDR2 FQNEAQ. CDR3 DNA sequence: TGTGCCAGCAGCGCCGGGACTAGCGGGGGGATTTACAATGAGCAGTTCTTC. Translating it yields CASSAGTSGGIYNEQFF.

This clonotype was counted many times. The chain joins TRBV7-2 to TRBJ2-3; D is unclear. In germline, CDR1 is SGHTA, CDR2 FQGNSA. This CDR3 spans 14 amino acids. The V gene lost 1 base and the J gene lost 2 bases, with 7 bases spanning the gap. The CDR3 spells CASSLDGNTDTQYF. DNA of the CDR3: TGTGCCAGCAGCTTAGACGGCAACACAGATACGCAGTATTTT.

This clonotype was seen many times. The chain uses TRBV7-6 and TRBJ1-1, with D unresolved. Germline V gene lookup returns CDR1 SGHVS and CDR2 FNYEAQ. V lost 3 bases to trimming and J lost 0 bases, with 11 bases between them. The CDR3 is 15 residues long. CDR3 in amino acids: CASSFGAGMNTEAFF. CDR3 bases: TGTGCCAGCAGCTTCGGTGCAGGCATGAACACTGAAGCTTTCTTT.

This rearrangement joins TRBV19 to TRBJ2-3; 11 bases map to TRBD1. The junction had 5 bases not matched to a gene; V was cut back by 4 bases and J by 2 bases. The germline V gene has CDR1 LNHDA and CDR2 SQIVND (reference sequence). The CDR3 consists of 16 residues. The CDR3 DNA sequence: TGTGCCAGTAGTACCCGGGACAGGGGGGCCACAGATACGCAGTATTTT. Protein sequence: CASSTRDRGATDTQYF.

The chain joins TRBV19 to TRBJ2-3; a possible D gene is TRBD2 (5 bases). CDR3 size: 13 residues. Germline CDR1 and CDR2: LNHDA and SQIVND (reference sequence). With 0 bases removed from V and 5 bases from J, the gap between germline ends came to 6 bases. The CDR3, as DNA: TGTGCCAGTAGTATAGATCGGGGAGATACGCAGTATTTT. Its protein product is CASSIDRGDTQYF.

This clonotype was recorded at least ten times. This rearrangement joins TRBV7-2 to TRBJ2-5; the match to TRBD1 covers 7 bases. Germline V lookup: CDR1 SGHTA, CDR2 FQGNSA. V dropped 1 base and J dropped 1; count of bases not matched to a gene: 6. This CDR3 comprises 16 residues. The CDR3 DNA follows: TGTGCCAGCAGCTTAGGGGCAGGGGGAGCCCAAGAGACCCAGTACTTC. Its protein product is CASSLGAGGAQETQYF.

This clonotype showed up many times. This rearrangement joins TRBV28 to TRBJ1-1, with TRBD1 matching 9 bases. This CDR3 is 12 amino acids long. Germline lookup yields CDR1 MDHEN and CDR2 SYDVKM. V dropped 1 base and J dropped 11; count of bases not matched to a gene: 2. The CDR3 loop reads CASSLSTGGAFF. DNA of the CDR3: TGTGCCAGCAGTTTATCGACAGGGGGGGCTTTCTTT.

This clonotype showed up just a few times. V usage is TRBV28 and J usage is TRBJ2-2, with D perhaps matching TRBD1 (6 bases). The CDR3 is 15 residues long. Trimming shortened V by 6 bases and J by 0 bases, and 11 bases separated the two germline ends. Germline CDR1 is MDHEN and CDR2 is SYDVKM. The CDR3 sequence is CASRRQAPNTGELFF. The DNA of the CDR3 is TGTGCCAGCAGAAGACAGGCTCCGAACACCGGGGAGCTGTTTTTT.

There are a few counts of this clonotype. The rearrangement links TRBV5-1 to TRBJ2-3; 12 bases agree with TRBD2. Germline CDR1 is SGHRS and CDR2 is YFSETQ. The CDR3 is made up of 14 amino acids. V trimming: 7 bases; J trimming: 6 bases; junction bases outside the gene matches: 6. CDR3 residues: CASSPLAGGDTQYF. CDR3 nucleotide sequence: TGCGCCAGCTCCCCGCTAGCGGGGGGGGATACGCAGTATTTT.

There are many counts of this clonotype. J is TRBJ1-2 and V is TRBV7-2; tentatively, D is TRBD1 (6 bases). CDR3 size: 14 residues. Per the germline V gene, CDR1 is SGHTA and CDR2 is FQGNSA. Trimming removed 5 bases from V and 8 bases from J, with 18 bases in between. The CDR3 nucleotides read TGTGCCAGCAGCGTCGACAGGTCGGCATACGGCTACACCTTC. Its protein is CASSVDRSAYGYTF.

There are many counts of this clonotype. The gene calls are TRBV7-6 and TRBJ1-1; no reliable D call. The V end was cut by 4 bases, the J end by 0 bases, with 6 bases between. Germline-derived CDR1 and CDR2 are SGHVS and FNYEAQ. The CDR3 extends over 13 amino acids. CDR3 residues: CASSSIMNTEAFF. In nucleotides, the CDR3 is TGTGCCAGCAGCTCCATAATGAACACTGAAGCTTTCTTT.

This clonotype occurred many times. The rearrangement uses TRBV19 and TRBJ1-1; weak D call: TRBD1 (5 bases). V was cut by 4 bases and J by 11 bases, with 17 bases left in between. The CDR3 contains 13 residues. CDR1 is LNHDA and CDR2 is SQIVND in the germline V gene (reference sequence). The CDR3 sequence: CASSTGGISEAFF. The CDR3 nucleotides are TGTGCCAGTAGTACGGGGGGAATATCGGAGGCTTTCTTT. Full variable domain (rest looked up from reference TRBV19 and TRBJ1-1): DGGITQSPKYLFRKEGQNVTLSCEQNLNHDAMYWYRQDPGQGLRLIYYSQIVNDFQKGDIAEGYSVSREKKESFPLTVTSAQKNPTAFYLCASSTGGISEAFFGQGTRLTVV.

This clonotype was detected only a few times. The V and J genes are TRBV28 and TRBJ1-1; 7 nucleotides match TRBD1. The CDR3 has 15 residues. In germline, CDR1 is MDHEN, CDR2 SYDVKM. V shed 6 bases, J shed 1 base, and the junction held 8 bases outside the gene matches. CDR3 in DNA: TGTGCCAGCAGGCCCCAGGGGGTGAGGAACACTGAAGCTTTCTTT. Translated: CASRPQGVRNTEAFF. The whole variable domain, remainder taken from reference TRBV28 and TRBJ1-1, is DVKVTQSSRYLVKRTGEKVFLECVQDMDHENMFWYRQDPGLGLRLIYFSYDVKMKEKGDIPEGYSVSREKKERFSLILESASTNQTSMYLCASRPQGVRNTEAFFGQGTRLTVV.

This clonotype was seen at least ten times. The CDR3 DNA is TGTGCCAGCAGTTCCTATCCCGGGGCGGACCAAGAGACCCAGTACTTC. Its protein is CASSSYPGADQETQYF. The chain links TRBV27 to TRBJ2-5; D could derive from TRBD1 or TRBD2 (5 bases each). With 4 bases removed from V and 0 bases from J, the gap between germline ends came to 15 bases. CDR1 is MNHEY, CDR2 SMNVEV, per germline (reference sequence). The CDR3 totals 16 residues.

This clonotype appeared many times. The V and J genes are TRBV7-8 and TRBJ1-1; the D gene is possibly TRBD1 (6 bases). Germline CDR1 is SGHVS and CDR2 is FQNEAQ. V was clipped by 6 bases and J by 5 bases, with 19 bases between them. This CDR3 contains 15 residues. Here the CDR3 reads CASRLIRGEGTEAFF. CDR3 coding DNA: TGTGCCAGCAGGCTTATCAGGGGCGAGGGAACTGAAGCTTTCTTT.

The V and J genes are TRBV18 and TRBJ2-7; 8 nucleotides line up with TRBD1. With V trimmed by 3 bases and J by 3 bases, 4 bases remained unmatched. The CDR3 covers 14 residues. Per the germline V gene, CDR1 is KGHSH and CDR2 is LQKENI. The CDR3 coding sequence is TGTGCCAGCTCACCGGAGGACAGGGTCTACGAGCAGTACTTC. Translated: CASSPEDRVYEQYF.

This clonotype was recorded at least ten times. Here the CDR3 reads CASSLGRVGNTEAFF. In DNA form, the CDR3 reads TGTGCCAGCAGCTTAGGCAGGGTCGGGAACACTGAAGCTTTCTTT. The genes are TRBV7-2 and TRBJ1-1; D might be TRBD1 (5 bases). The CDR3 has 15 residues. V dropped 1 base and J dropped 1 base, with 10 bases sitting between them. Germline V gene data show CDR1 as SGHTA and CDR2 as FQGNSA.

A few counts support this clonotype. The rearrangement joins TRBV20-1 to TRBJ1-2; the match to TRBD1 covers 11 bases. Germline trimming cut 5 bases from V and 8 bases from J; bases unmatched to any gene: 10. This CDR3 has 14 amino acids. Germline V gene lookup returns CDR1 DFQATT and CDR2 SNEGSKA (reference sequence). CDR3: CSAGGTGGRRGYTF. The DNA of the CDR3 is TGCAGTGCTGGGGGGACAGGGGGACGGCGGGGCTACACCTTC.

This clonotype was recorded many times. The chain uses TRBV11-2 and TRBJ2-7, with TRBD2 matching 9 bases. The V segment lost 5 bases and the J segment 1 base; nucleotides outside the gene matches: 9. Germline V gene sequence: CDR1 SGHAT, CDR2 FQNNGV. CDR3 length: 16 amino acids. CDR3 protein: CASSAPSGTTSYEQYF. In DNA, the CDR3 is TGTGCCAGCAGCGCCCCTAGCGGGACAACTTCCTACGAGCAGTACTTC. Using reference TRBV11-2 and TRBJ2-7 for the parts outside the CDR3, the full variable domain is EAGVAQSPRYKIIEKRQSVAFWCNPISGHATLYWYQQILGQGPKLLIQFQNNGVVDDSQLPKDRFSAERLKGVDSTLKIQPAKLEDSAVYLCASSAPSGTTSYEQYFGPGTRLTVT.